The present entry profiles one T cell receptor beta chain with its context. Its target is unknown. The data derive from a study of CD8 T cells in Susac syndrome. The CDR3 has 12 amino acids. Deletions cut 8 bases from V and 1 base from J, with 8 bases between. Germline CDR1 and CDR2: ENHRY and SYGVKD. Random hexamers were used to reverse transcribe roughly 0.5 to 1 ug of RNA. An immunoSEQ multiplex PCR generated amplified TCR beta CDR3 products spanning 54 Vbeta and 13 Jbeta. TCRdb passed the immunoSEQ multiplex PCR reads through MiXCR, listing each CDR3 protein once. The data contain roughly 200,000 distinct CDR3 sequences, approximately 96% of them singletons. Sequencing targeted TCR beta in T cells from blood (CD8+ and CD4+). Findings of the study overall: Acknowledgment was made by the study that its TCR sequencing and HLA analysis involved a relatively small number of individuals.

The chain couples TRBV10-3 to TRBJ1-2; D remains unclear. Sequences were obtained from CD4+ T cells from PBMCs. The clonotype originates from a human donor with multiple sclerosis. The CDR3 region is CAIDRDNYGYTF. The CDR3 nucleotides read TGTGCCATCGACCGGGATAACTATGGCTACACCTTC.